This T cell receptor beta chain emerged from a study of beta chain features in type 1 diabetes. Study-level information: Cells sorted and examined across all samples totaled approximately 100,000,000. Findings and limits, study-wide: Moderate yet significant TCRB CDR3 shortening was seen in Type 1 diabetes patients in all four CD4+ subsets. Patients' naive, central memory and regulatory TCRB repertoires appeared more alike than those of healthy donors.

Germline CDR1 and CDR2: SGHRS and YFSETQ. Trimming took off 4 bases at V and 4 bases at J, with 12 bases between the two ends. The CDR3 contains 14 residues. Isolation of CD4+ naive, central memory, regulatory and stem cell-like memory cells was achieved by sorting via CD45RO/CCR7/CD25/CD127/CD95/CD27. In its sample, this clone was seen a few times. The antigen is not known. Reverse transcription of all isolated RNA meant that expressed TCRB transcripts were sequenced. TCRdb's copy holds only in-frame clones and misses some; the assay was immunoSEQ multiplex PCR. This sample carries some 640,000 clones, over 11% of them seen once, and the ten largest clones take just under 0.04%.

The source material was naive CD4+ T cells from blood. The sequence derives from a man aged 18 to 29 with type 1 diabetes. V usage is TRBV5-1 and J usage is TRBJ2-1; possibly TRBD1 for D (6 bases). The CDR3 region is CASSVRDTYNEQFF. CDR3 coding DNA: TGCGCCAGCAGCGTACGGGACACATACAATGAGCAGTTCTTC.